Detailed here is one T cell receptor (beta chain). Method: immunoSEQ multiplex PCR; TCRdb's copy keeps in-frame clones and lacks some. In the table there are 25,000 to 30,000 clones, 65% to 90% of which are singletons. V lost 3 bases to trimming and J lost 5 bases, with 8 bases between them. Germline CDR1 reads MNHEY; CDR2 reads SVGAGI. The CDR3 covers 13 residues. The entry originates in a study of OX40 agonist ivuxolimab in advanced cancers. This TCR was recovered from an adult with an advanced solid tumor such as melanoma, head and neck, liver or kidney cancer. V is TRBV6-5 and J is TRBJ2-1, with D unclear. This specimen was CD4+ or CD8+ T cells sorted from blood, taken in a trial of the OX40 agonist ivuxolimab. In DNA, the CDR3 is TGTGCCAGCAGTTATAGTAGGGACAATGAGCAGTTCTTC. Translating it yields CASSYSRDNEQFF.